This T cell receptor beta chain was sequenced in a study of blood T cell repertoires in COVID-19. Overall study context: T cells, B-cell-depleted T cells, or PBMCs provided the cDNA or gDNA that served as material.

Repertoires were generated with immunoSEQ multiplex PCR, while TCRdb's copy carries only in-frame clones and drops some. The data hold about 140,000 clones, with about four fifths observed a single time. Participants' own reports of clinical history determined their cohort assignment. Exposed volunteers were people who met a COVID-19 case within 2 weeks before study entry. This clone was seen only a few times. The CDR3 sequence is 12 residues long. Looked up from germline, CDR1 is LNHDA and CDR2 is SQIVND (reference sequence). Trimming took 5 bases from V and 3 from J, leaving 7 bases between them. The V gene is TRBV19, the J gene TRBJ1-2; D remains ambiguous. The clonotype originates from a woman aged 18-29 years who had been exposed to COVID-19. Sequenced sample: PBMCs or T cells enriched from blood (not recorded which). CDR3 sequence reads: CASSPGDYGYTF. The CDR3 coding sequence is TGTGCCAGTAGTCCCGGGGACTATGGCTACACCTTC.